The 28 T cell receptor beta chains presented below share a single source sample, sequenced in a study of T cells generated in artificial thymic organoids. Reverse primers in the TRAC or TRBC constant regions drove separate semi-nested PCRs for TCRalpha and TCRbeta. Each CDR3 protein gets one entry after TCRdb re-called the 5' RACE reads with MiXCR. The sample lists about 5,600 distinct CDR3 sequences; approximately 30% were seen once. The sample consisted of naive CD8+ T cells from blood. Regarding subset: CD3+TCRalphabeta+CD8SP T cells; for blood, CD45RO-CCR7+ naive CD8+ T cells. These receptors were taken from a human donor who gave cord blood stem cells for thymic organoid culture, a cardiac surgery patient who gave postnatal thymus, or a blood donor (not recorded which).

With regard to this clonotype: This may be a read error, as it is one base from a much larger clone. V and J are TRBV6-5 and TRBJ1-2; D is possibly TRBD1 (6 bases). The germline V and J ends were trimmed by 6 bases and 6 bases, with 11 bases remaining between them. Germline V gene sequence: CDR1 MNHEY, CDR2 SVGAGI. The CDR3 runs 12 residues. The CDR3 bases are TGTGCCAGCAGGCAGGGGAGGGATGGCTACACCTTC. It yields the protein CASRQGRDGYTF.

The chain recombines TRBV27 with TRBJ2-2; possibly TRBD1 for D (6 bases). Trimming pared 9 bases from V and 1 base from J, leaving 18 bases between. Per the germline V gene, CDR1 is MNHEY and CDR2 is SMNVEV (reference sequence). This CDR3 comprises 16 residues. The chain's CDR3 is CARTGFGGENTGELFF. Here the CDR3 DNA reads TGTGCCAGGACCGGCTTTGGGGGCGAGAACACCGGGGAGCTGTTTTTT.

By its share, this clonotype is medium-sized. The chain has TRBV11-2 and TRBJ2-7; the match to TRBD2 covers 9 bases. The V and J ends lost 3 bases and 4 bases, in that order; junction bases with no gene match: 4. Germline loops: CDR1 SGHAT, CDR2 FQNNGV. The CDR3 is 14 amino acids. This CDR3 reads CASSFGLAGYEQYF. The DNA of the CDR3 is TGTGCCAGCAGCTTCGGTCTAGCGGGATACGAGCAGTACTTC.

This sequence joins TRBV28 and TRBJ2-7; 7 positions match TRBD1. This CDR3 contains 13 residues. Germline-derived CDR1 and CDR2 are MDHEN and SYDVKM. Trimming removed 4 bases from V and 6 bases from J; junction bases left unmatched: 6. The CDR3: CASSSTGEVEQYF. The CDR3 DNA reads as TGTGCCAGCAGTTCAACAGGGGAAGTCGAGCAGTACTTC.

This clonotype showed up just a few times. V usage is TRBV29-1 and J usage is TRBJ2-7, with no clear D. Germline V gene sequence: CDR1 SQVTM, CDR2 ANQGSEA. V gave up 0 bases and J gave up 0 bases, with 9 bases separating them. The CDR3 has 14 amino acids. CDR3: CSVEEPNSSYEQYF. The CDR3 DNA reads TGCAGCGTTGAAGAACCTAACAGCTCCTACGAGCAGTACTTC.

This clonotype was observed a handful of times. CDR3 bases: TGTGCCACCAGCAGAGATATTGGGGAACTTGAGACCCAGTACTTC. Amino acids: CATSRDIGELETQYF. The V and J genes are TRBV15 and TRBJ2-5; D ambiguous. V lost 0 bases and J lost 5, with 13 bases in between. The CDR3 has 15 residues. Germline V gene sequence: CDR1 LNHNV, CDR2 YYDKDF (reference sequence).

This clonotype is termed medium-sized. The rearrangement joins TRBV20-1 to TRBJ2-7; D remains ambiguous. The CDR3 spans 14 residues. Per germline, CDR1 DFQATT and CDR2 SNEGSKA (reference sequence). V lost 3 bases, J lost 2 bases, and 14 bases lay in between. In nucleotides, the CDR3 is TGCAGTGCTAGCCCCGGCCACCCACCCTACGAGCAGTACTTC. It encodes CSASPGHPPYEQYF.

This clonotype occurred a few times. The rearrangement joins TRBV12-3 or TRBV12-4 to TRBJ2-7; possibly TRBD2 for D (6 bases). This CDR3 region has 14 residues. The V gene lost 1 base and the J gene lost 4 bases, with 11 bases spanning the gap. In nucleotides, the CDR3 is TGTGCCAGCAGTTTAGAGCTAGGAGGGTACGAGCAGTACTTC. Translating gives CASSLELGGYEQYF.

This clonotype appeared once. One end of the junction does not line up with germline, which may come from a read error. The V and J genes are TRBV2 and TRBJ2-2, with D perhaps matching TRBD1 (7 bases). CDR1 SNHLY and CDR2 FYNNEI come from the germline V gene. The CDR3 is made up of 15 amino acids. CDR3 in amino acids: CASSPRQGFTGGLFF. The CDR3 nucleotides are TGTGCCAGCAGCCCAAGACAGGGATTCACCGGGGGGCTGTTTTTT. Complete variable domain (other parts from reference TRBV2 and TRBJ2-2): EPEVTQTPSHQVTQMGQEVILRCVPISNHLYFYWYRQILGQKVEFLVSFYNNEISEKSEIFDDQFSVERPDGSNFTLKIRSTKLEDSAMYFCASSPRQGFTGGLFFGEGSRLTVL.

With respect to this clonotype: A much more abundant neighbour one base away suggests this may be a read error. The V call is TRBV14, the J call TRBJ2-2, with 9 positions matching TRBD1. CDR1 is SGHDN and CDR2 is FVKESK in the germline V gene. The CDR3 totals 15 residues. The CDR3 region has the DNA TGTACCAGCAGCCACTGGGACAGGGTCACCGGGGAGCTGTTTTTT. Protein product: CTSSHWDRVTGELFF.

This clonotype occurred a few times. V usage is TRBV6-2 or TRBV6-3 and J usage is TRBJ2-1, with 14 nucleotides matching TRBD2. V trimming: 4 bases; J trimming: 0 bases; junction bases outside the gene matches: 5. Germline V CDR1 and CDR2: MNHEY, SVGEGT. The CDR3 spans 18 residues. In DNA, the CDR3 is TGTGCCAGCAGTTTCGGACTAGCGGGAGGTGGCTCCTACAATGAGCAGTTCTTC. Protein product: CASSFGLAGGGSYNEQFF.

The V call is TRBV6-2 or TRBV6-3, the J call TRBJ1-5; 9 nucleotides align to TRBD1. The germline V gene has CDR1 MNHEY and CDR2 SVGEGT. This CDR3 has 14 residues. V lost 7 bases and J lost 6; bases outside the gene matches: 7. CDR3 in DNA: TGTGCCAGCAAAACGGGACAGGGAGGTCAGCCCCAGCATTTT. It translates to CASKTGQGGQPQHF.

CDR3 sequence reads: CASSQESGPNYGYTF. In DNA, the CDR3 is TGTGCCAGCAGCCAAGAGTCAGGGCCCAACTATGGCTACACCTTC. The rearrangement joins TRBV4-2 to TRBJ1-2; possibly TRBD1 for D (5 bases). V was shortened by 0 bases and J by 2 bases, with 10 bases between the two germline ends. The CDR3 consists of 15 residues. Germline V lookup: CDR1 LGHNA, CDR2 YNFKEQ.

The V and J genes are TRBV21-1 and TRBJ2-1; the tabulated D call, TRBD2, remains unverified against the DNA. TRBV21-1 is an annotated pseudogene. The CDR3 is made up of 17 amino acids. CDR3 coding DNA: TGTGCCAGCAGCTCACGTACTAGCGGGAGGTTCTACAATGAGCAGTTCTTC. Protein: CASSSRTSGRFYNEQFF.

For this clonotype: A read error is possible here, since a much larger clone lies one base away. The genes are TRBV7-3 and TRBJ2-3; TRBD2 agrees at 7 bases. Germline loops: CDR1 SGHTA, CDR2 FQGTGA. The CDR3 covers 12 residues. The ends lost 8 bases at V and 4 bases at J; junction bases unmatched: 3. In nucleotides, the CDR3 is TGTGCCAGCGGCACTAGCGCAGATACGCAGTATTTT. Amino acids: CASGTSADTQYF.

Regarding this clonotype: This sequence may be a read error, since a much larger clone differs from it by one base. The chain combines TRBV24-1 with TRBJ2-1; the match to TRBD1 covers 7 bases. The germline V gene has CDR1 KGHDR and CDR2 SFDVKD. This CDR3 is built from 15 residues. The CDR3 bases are TGTACCACCTCTTCGCGACAGGGAAAGGGCGATGAGCAGTTCTTC. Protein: CTTSSRQGKGDEQFF.

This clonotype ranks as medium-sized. The CDR3 protein is CASSQGAGDTQYF. The CDR3 bases are TGCGCCAGCAGCCAGGGGGCCGGAGATACGCAGTATTTT. The chain combines TRBV4-1 with TRBJ2-3; D possibly corresponds to TRBD1 (6 bases). Germline assignment: CDR1 MGHRA and CDR2 YSYEKL. Trimming took off 3 bases at V and 5 bases at J, with 9 bases between the two ends. The length of the CDR3 is 13 residues.

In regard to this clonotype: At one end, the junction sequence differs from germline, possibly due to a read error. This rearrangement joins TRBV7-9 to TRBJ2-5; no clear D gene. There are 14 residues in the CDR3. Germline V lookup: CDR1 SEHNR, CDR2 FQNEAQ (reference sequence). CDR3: CASSLVAQREIQYF. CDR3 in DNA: TGTGCCAGCAGCTTAGTTGCGCAGCGAGAGATCCAGTACTTC.

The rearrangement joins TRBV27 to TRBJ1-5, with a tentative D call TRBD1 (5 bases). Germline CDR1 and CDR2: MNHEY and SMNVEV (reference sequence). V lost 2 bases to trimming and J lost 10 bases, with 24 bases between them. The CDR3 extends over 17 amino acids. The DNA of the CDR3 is TGTGCCAGCAGTTTAATCCAGGGAACTGTAAATAATTCACCCCAGCATTTT. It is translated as CASSLIQGTVNNSPQHF.

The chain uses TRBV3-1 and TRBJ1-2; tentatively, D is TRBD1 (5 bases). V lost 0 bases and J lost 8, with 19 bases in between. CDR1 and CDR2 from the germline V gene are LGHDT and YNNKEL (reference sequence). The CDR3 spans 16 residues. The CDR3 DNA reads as TGTGCCAGCAGCCAAGATACTCTCGTCTGGGGCAACGGCTACACCTTC. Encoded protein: CASSQDTLVWGNGYTF.

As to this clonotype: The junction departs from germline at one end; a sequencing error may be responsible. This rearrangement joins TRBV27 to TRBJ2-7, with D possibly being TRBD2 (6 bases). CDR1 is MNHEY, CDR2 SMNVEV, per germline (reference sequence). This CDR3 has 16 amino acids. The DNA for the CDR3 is TGTGCCAGCAGCCGCCCCTCCCAGCGGGTCCCTCGCGAGCAGTGCTTC. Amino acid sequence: CASSRPSQRVPREQCF.

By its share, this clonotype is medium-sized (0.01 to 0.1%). CDR3 amino acids: CASTDTDTQYF. Written as DNA, the CDR3 is TGTGCCAGCACGGACACAGATACGCAGTATTTT. The chain recombines TRBV27 with TRBJ2-3; D uncertain. Trimming took off 7 bases at V and 2 bases at J, with 4 bases between the two ends. The CDR3 loop spans 11 amino acids. Germline V gene data show CDR1 as MNHEY and CDR2 as SMNVEV (reference sequence).

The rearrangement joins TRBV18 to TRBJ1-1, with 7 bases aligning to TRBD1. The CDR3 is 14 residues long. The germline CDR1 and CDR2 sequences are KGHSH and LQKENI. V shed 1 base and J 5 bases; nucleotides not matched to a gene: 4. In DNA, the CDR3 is TGTGCCAGCTCACCACAGGGGGCGAGGACTGAAGCTTTCTTT. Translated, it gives CASSPQGARTEAFF.

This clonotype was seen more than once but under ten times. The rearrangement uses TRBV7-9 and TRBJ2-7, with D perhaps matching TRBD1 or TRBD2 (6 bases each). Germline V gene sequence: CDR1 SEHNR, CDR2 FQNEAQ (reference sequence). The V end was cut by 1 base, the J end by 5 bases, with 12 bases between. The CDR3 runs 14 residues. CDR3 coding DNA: TGTGCCAGCAGCTTAGGACGGGGGCCCCACGAGCAGTACTTC. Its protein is CASSLGRGPHEQYF.

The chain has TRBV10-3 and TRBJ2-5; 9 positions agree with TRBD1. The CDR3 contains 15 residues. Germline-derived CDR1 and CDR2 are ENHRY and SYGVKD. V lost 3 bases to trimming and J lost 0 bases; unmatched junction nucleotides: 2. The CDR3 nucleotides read TGTGCCATCAGTGACGGGACAGGGAACCAAGAGACCCAGTACTTC. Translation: CAISDGTGNQETQYF.

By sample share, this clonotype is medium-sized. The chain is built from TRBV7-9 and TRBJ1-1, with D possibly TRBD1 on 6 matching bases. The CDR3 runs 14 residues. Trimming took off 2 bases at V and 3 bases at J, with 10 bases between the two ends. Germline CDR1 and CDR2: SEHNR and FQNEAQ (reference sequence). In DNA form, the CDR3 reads TGTGCCAGCAGCTTATCAGGGGTACACACTGAAGCTTTCTTT. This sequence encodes CASSLSGVHTEAFF.

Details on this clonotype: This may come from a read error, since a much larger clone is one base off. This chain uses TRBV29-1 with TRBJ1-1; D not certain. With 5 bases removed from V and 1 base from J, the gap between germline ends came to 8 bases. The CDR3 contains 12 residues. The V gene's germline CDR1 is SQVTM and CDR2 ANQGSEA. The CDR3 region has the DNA TGCAGCGTTACCGGGAGGAACACTGAAGCTTTCTTT. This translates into CSVTGRNTEAFF.

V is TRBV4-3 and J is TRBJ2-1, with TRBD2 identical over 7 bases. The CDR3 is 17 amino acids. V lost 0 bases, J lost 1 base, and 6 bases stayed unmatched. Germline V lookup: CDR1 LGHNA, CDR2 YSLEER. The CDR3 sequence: CASSQEDAGVSYNEQFF. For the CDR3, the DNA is TGCGCCAGCAGCCAAGAAGATGCGGGGGTTTCCTACAATGAGCAGTTCTTC.